This T cell receptor (beta chain) was identified during a study of T-cell memory formation after mild COVID-19. Background on the study: TCR clusters were mostly confined to one donor each. General observations from the study: Later expanders leaned toward CD4+, whereas clones contracting from day 15 to 85 were balanced CD4/CD8. Pre-infection memory already had some responding clones, implying cross-reactive memory joined.

Of note for this clonotype: Its antigen is currently unknown.

The CDR3 loop spans 15 amino acids. Germline V gene lookup returns CDR1 MGHRA and CDR2 YSYEKL. V was clipped by 5 bases and J by 5 bases, with 15 bases between them. TCR alpha and TCR beta cDNA libraries with sample barcodes and UMIs came from 5'RACE using constant-segment primers. A single record per CDR3 protein comes from TCRdb applying MiXCR to the 5' RACE reads. The sample carries roughly 560,000 distinct CDR3 sequences, approximately 20% recorded once. Specimen: PBMCs or a T cell subset sorted from them (not recorded which). This chain links TRBV4-1 with TRBJ1-4; D is perhaps TRBD1 (6 bases). This TCR was recovered from an adult woman who had mild COVID-19 (a few samples of this study predate the infection). Cell type and time point are not known. For the CDR3, the DNA is TGCGCCAGCAGCTACTTGGACAGCGCGAATGAAAAACTGTTTTTT. This encodes CASSYLDSANEKLFF.